Below are 26 T cell receptor beta chains sequenced from a single sample in a study of T cell repertoires in cytomegalovirus infection. TCRdb reanalysed the reads using MiXCR and keeps one entry per CDR3 protein. This repertoire shows roughly 320,000 distinct CDR3 sequences, over 7.5% found once; its top ten account for about 4.5%. The material sequenced was PBMCs. These receptors were collected from a human donor in good health (CMV status not recorded). Some clones in this sample may be carry-over from other donors' samples.

This clonotype was counted many times. V and J are TRBV7-9 and TRBJ1-3; D remains unclear. The V gene lost 4 bases and the J gene lost 7 bases, with 8 bases spanning the gap. The CDR3 loop spans 12 amino acids. CDR1 and CDR2 (germline): SEHNR, FQNEAQ (reference sequence). CDR3 in amino acids: CASSSGVNTIYF. The CDR3 nucleotides are TGTGCCAGCAGCTCAGGTGTCAACACCATATATTTT.

This clonotype was counted many times. The gene calls are TRBV7-2 and TRBJ1-1; the match to TRBD1 covers 7 bases. The germline gives CDR1 SGHTA, CDR2 FQGNSA. The junction had 6 bases not matched to a gene; V was cut back by 5 bases and J by 0 bases. This CDR3 spans 15 amino acids. The CDR3 DNA follows: TGTGCCAGCAGCCGATCGACAGGGATGAACACTGAAGCTTTCTTT. Translation: CASSRSTGMNTEAFF.

This clonotype was detected a few times. The V and J genes are TRBV7-6 and TRBJ2-1; 7 bases line up with TRBD1. Germline V gene data show CDR1 as SGHVS and CDR2 as FNYEAQ. This CDR3 has 15 amino acids. V was clipped by 5 bases and J by 5 bases; unmatched bases: 9. The DNA for the CDR3 is TGTGCCAGCAGCAGGACAGGTTTCGGGGACAATGAGCAGTTCTTC. It codes for CASSRTGFGDNEQFF. Looking up the rest from reference TRBV7-6 and TRBJ2-1 gives the full variable domain: GAGVSQSPRYKVTKRGQDVALRCDPISGHVSLYWYRQALGQGPEFLTYFNYEAQQDKSGLPNDRFSAERPEGSISTLTIQRTEQRDSAMYRCASSRTGFGDNEQFFGPGTRLTVL.

In this sample, this clonotype turned up a few times. The chain recombines TRBV15 with TRBJ2-5, with D possibly TRBD1 on 6 matching bases. CDR1 is LNHNV and CDR2 is YYDKDF in the germline V gene (reference sequence). The CDR3 has 13 residues. V gave up 2 bases and J gave up 4 bases, with 8 bases separating them. In DNA form, the CDR3 reads TGTGCCACCAGCAGACGGGACATAGAGACCCAGTACTTC. It is translated as CATSRRDIETQYF.

The V call is TRBV7-8, the J call TRBJ2-1; D is uncertain. Germline V gene data show CDR1 as SGHVS and CDR2 as FQNEAQ. The CDR3 is made up of 16 amino acids. Trimming stripped 1 base from V and 4 bases from J, with 14 bases between. As DNA, the CDR3 is TGTGCCAGCAGCTTAGAAGTACCCAGAGGTTACAATGAGCAGTTCTTC. Translating it yields CASSLEVPRGYNEQFF.

The chain joins TRBV15 to TRBJ1-1; D is perhaps TRBD1 (5 bases). The V gene's germline CDR1 is LNHNV and CDR2 YYDKDF (reference sequence). Deletions cut 0 bases from V and 5 bases from J, with 16 bases between. The CDR3 is 16 amino acids. The CDR3 DNA reads TGTGCCACCAGCAGAGATCTTGGTAGCGGGGGGACTGAAGCTTTCTTT. Translating gives CATSRDLGSGGTEAFF. The entire variable domain, with the rest obtained from reference TRBV15 and TRBJ1-1, is as follows: DAMVIQNPRYQVTQFGKPVTLSCSQTLNHNVMYWYQQKSSQAPKLLFHYYDKDFNNEADTPDNFQSRRPNTSFCFLDIRSPGLGDTAMYLCATSRDLGSGGTEAFFGQGTRLTVV.

The chain couples TRBV6-5 to TRBJ2-1, with D possibly being TRBD2 (6 bases). Germline V gives CDR1 MNHEY, CDR2 SVGAGI. This CDR3 comprises 15 residues. Between the trimmed V and J ends, which lost 6 bases and 5 bases, there was a span of 17 bases. The CDR3 reads CASRTLGGTHNEQFF. The CDR3 coding sequence is TGTGCCAGCAGGACCCTTGGCGGGACCCACAATGAGCAGTTCTTC.

This clonotype was detected a few times. The genes are TRBV5-6 and TRBJ2-5, with 10 bases that match TRBD2. V trimming: 2 bases; J trimming: 3 bases; junction bases outside the gene matches: 4. Per germline, CDR1 SGHDT and CDR2 YYEEEE. The CDR3 covers 15 residues. CDR3 amino acids: CASSLSGGGEETQYF. The CDR3 bases are TGTGCCAGCAGCTTAAGCGGGGGGGGCGAAGAGACCCAGTACTTC.

The rearrangement uses TRBV2 and TRBJ1-1, with D unresolved. V dropped 6 bases and J dropped 10 bases, with 18 bases sitting between them. Germline values: CDR1 SNHLY, CDR2 FYNNEI. The CDR3 has 13 residues. In DNA form, the CDR3 reads TGTGCCAGCAGAATGGCGGAATCAACTTCAGCTTTCTTT. Residues: CASRMAESTSAFF.

V and J are TRBV28 and TRBJ2-1; 7 nucleotides agree with TRBD2. CDR3 length: 15 amino acids. V lost 1 base and J lost 12; bases outside the gene matches: 12. Germline V lookup: CDR1 MDHEN, CDR2 SYDVKM. CDR3 nucleotides: TGTGCCAGCAGTTTATCCGGACTAGACCGATCGGGGCAGTTCTTC. This sequence encodes CASSLSGLDRSGQFF.

This clonotype was seen ten or more times. The chain uses TRBV7-2 and TRBJ2-1; possible D gene TRBD2, 5 bases. This CDR3 has 13 amino acids. In germline, CDR1 is SGHTA, CDR2 FQGNSA. The V end was cut by 5 bases, the J end by 4 bases, with 9 bases between. The CDR3 DNA is TGTGCCAGCAGCGCAAGGACTTACAATGAGCAGTTCTTC. Protein sequence: CASSARTYNEQFF.

V usage is TRBV7-2 and J usage is TRBJ1-4; D ambiguous. Germline CDR1 SGHTA, CDR2 FQGNSA. Trimming left V 6 bases short and J 4 bases short, with 21 bases between. The CDR3 totals 17 residues. CDR3 protein: CASSLSTGMWSNEKLFF. CDR3 in DNA: TGTGCCAGCAGTCTGAGTACTGGGATGTGGAGTAATGAAAAACTGTTTTTT. The variable domain in full, with the rest retrieved from reference TRBV7-2 and TRBJ1-4, is GAGVSQSPSNKVTEKGKDVELRCDPISGHTALYWYRQSLGQGLEFLIYFQGNSAPDKSGLPSDRFSAERTGGSVSTLTIQRTQQEDSAVYLCASSLSTGMWSNEKLFFGSGTQLSVL.

This clonotype was seen repeatedly, ten times or more. The chain carries TRBV7-2 and TRBJ2-7, with D hard to call. With 3 bases removed from V and 7 bases from J, the gap between germline ends came to 13 bases. There are 13 residues in the CDR3. The V gene's germline CDR1 is SGHTA and CDR2 FQGNSA. As DNA, the CDR3 is TGTGCCAGCAGCTTGGCCGGAACAGCGGAGCAGTACTTC. Amino acids: CASSLAGTAEQYF.

This clonotype was observed many times. The J gene is TRBJ2-3, the V gene TRBV7-6, with no clear D. The V gene's germline CDR1 is SGHVS and CDR2 FNYEAQ. Trimming took off 5 bases at V and 5 bases at J, with 8 bases between the two ends. This CDR3 is 12 amino acids long. The CDR3 is CASSPKVDTQYF. In DNA form, the CDR3 reads TGTGCCAGCAGCCCAAAGGTAGATACGCAGTATTTT.

Ten or more counts support this clonotype. J is TRBJ2-7 and V is TRBV7-2; 10 nucleotides agree with TRBD1. From germline, CDR1 is SGHTA and CDR2 FQGNSA. V dropped 5 bases and J dropped 2; count of bases not matched to a gene: 9. The CDR3 is 16 amino acids. The CDR3 here is CASSTHGTGVAYEQYF. CDR3 bases: TGTGCCAGCAGCACCCACGGGACAGGGGTTGCCTACGAGCAGTACTTC.

In this sample, this clonotype turned up many times. The chain links TRBV6-6 to TRBJ2-3; D is tentatively TRBD1 or TRBD2 (5 bases each). Trimming removed 4 bases from V and 2 bases from J, with 16 bases in between. Looked up from germline, CDR1 is MNHNY and CDR2 is SVGAGI (reference sequence). The CDR3 has 16 amino acids. CDR3 bases: TGTGCCAGCAGTTTCGGGACCAAACCATTCACAGATACGCAGTATTTT. It translates to CASSFGTKPFTDTQYF.

This clonotype was recorded at least ten times. The genes are TRBV7-9 and TRBJ2-3; D tentatively reads TRBD1 or TRBD2 (5 bases each). V shed 5 bases and J shed 6 bases, with 18 bases lying between them. The CDR3 totals 15 residues. Germline CDR1 is SEHNR and CDR2 is FQNEAQ (reference sequence). As DNA, the CDR3 is TGTGCCAGCAGCCACCGGGACGGAGCGCGGGATACGCAGTATTTT. It yields the protein CASSHRDGARDTQYF. Supplemented by reference TRBV7-9 and TRBJ2-3, the full variable domain reads DTGVSQNPRHKITKRGQNVTFRCDPISEHNRLYWYRQTLGQGPEFLTYFQNEAQLEKSRLLSDRFSAERPKGSFSTLEIQRTEQGDSAMYLCASSHRDGARDTQYFGPGTRLTVL.

This clonotype was detected ten times or more. This chain links TRBV4-2 with TRBJ2-7; 12 nucleotides align to TRBD2. The CDR3 runs to 16 residues. Germline V gene data show CDR1 as LGHNA and CDR2 as YNFKEQ. Trimming at V came to 3 bases and at J to 4 bases, leaving 7 bases not matched to a gene. CDR3 DNA sequence: TGTGCCAGCAGCCAGTCGACTAGCGGGAGTTATTACGAGCAGTACTTC. Its translation is CASSQSTSGSYYEQYF.

This clonotype was observed a few times. V gene TRBV18 combines with J gene TRBJ1-4; D gene uncertain. The CDR3 has 15 residues. Germline CDR1 is KGHSH and CDR2 is LQKENI. Deletions cut 2 bases from V and 7 bases from J, with 14 bases between. The CDR3 loop reads CASSPTTGRGEKLFF. The CDR3 DNA reads as TGTGCCAGCTCACCAACCACCGGGCGCGGTGAAAAACTGTTTTTT.

This rearrangement joins TRBV18 to TRBJ1-2; TRBD1 matches 8 bases. Germline V gene lookup returns CDR1 KGHSH and CDR2 LQKENI. J gave up 8 bases and V 2 bases, and 7 bases lay outside the gene matches. This CDR3 spans 14 amino acids. The CDR3 spells CASSPATGVNGYTF. As DNA, the CDR3 is TGTGCCAGCTCACCAGCGACAGGGGTAAACGGCTACACCTTC.

This clonotype has just a few counts. The chain joins TRBV14 to TRBJ1-2, with 9 bases that match TRBD1. The junction had 15 bases not matched to a gene; V was cut back by 0 bases and J by 4 bases. The CDR3 length is 19 residues. From germline, CDR1 is SGHDN and CDR2 FVKESK. This chain's CDR3 is CASSQDLPDRGRIPYGYTF. The CDR3 region has the DNA TGTGCCAGCAGCCAAGATCTACCGGACAGGGGACGGATACCCTATGGCTACACCTTC.

The table lists this clonotype with many counts. The chain combines TRBV7-2 with TRBJ2-3; TRBD2 agrees at 8 bases. From germline, CDR1 is SGHTA and CDR2 FQGNSA. The CDR3 has 15 residues. Trimming cost V 1 base and J 4 bases; bases outside gene matches: 4. CDR3 sequence reads: CASSLDGGRPDTQYF. CDR3 in DNA: TGTGCCAGCAGCTTAGATGGCGGGAGGCCAGATACGCAGTATTTT.

This clonotype was observed a handful of times. The gene calls are TRBV27 and TRBJ1-5; perhaps TRBD1 as D (5 bases). The V gene lost 8 bases and the J gene lost 6 bases, with 17 bases spanning the gap. Germline V gene data show CDR1 as MNHEY and CDR2 as SMNVEV (reference sequence). This CDR3 contains 14 residues. This chain's CDR3 is CASRRGEGIQPQHF. CDR3 DNA sequence: TGTGCCAGCCGACGGGGCGAAGGTATTCAGCCCCAGCATTTT.

The CDR3 DNA follows: TGTGCCAGCAGTAAACGACAGGCCAATCAGCCCCAGCATTTT. It translates to CASSKRQANQPQHF. The chain employs TRBV27 and TRBJ1-5, with a possible D match to TRBD1 (6 bases). V lost 5 bases, J lost 3 bases, and 11 bases lay in between. The CDR3 consists of 14 residues. The V gene's germline CDR1 is MNHEY and CDR2 SMNVEV (reference sequence).

This clonotype was seen a handful of times. V usage is TRBV20-1 and J usage is TRBJ2-1, with 7 positions matching TRBD2. The junction had 11 bases not matched to a gene; V was cut back by 1 base and J by 8 bases. The CDR3 has 15 residues. The germline CDR1 and CDR2 sequences are DFQATT and SNEGSKA (reference sequence). CDR3 nucleotide sequence: TGCAGTGCTAGAGGGAGGAGACTAGCCGGGGATGAGCAGTTCTTC. Translated, it gives CSARGRRLAGDEQFF.

The chain links TRBV7-2 to TRBJ2-3; 9 bases fit TRBD2. The CDR3 is 14 amino acids. After removal of 5 bases from V and 13 bases from J, the junction contained 13 bases not matched to a gene. From germline, CDR1 is SGHTA and CDR2 FQGNSA. The CDR3 is CASSPGTSPYLKYF. In DNA, the CDR3 is TGTGCCAGCAGCCCCGGGACTAGCCCCTATCTTAAGTATTTT.